The 8 T cell receptor beta chains given below trace back to one sample, sequenced in a study of blood T cell repertoires in COVID-19. Repertoires were generated with immunoSEQ multiplex PCR, while TCRdb's copy carries only in-frame clones and drops some. The sample consists of a few hundred thousand clones, 70% to 90% of them appearing once. Sequences were obtained from PBMCs or T cells enriched from blood (not recorded which). The receptor source for this set is a man aged 40-55 years who had recovered from COVID-19.

This chain joins TRBV12-3 or TRBV12-4 and TRBJ2-5; D ambiguous. Trimming stripped 6 bases from V and 1 base from J, with 9 bases between. The CDR3 has 13 amino acids. The CDR3 DNA sequence: TGTGCCAGCAGCTCTGACACCCAAGAGACCCAGTACTTC. Its translation is CASSSDTQETQYF.

This clone appeared once. The V gene is TRBV6-5, the J gene TRBJ2-1; tentative D call: TRBD2 (5 bases). Germline V lookup: CDR1 MNHEY, CDR2 SVGAGI. The CDR3 has 14 amino acids. V lost 7 bases and J 7 bases, leaving 17 bases between the germline ends. CDR3 protein: CASNGLKFGNEQFF. CDR3 bases: TGTGCCAGCAATGGACTCAAATTTGGAAATGAGCAGTTCTTC.

V usage is TRBV19 and J usage is TRBJ2-7; 7 positions agree with TRBD2. The length of the CDR3 is 14 residues. Germline-derived CDR1 and CDR2 are LNHDA and SQIVND (reference sequence). J lost 1 base, V lost 4 bases, and 4 bases had no gene match. Here the CDR3 DNA reads TGTGCCAGTAGTAGTAGGGGAGGGTCCTACGAGCAGTACTTC. This sequence encodes CASSSRGGSYEQYF.

A few counts support this clone. This rearrangement joins TRBV12-3 or TRBV12-4 to TRBJ2-3; D remains unclear. V lost 6 bases to trimming and J lost 3 bases, with 4 bases between them. CDR3 length equals 11 residues. Here the CDR3 reads CASSYTDTQYF. The DNA for the CDR3 is TGTGCCAGCAGCTATACAGATACGCAGTATTTT.

In its sample, this clone was seen once. The chain recombines TRBV7-3 with TRBJ1-2; D ambiguous. The CDR3 contains 13 residues. The V gene's germline CDR1 is SGHTA and CDR2 FQGTGA. V was cut by 4 bases and J by 1 base, with 7 bases left in between. Written as DNA, the CDR3 is TGTGCCAGCAGCTCGGGTGATAACTATGGCTACACCTTC. Translation gives CASSSGDNYGYTF.

This sequence joins TRBV11-3 and TRBJ2-3; D call uncertain. CDR3 size: 14 residues. V was clipped by 1 base and J by 10 bases, with 15 bases between them. Germline V CDR1 and CDR2: SGHNT, YENEEA. The CDR3 nucleotides are TGTGCCAGCAGCTTAGGCCGGAGTAACTATGCGCAGTATTTT. It yields the protein CASSLGRSNYAQYF.

The V call is TRBV19, the J call TRBJ1-2; TRBD1 agrees at 8 bases. Per the germline V gene, CDR1 is LNHDA and CDR2 is SQIVND (reference sequence). The CDR3 covers 15 residues. Losses at the gene ends were 5 bases for V and 2 bases for J; bases not matched to a gene: 7. The CDR3 sequence: CASSDTGTGNYGYTF. The CDR3 nucleotides are TGTGCCAGTAGTGACACCGGGACAGGCAACTATGGCTACACCTTC.

The chain employs TRBV27 and TRBJ2-5, with 9 nucleotides matching TRBD2. Germline lookup yields CDR1 MNHEY and CDR2 SMNVEV (reference sequence). V shed 6 bases and J 1 base; nucleotides not matched to a gene: 3. The CDR3 is 14 amino acids. CDR3 sequence reads: CASRPGLAQETQYF. CDR3 DNA: TGTGCCAGCAGACCGGGACTAGCCCAAGAGACCCAGTACTTC.